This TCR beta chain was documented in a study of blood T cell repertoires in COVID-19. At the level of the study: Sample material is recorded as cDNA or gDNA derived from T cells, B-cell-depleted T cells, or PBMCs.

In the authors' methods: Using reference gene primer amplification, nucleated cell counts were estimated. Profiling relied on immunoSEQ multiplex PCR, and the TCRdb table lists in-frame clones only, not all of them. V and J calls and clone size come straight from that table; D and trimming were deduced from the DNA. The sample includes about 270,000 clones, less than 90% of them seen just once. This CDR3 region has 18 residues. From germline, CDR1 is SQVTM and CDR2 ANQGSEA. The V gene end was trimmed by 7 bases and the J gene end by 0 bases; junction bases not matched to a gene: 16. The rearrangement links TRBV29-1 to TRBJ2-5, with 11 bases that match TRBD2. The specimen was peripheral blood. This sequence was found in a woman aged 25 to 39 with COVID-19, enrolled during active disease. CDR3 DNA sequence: TGCAGCGCCCATCTAGCGGGGGGCAAATGGGGCTACCAAGAGACCCAGTACTTC. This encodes CSAHLAGGKWGYQETQYF.